These T cell receptor beta chains were read from a single sample in a study of radiotherapy plus CTLA-4 blockade in lung cancer. The method was immunoSEQ multiplex PCR; TCRdb's version includes in-frame clones alone and lacks a portion of them. The sample has tens of thousands of clones, around four fifths seen once. Material: peripheral blood, obtained from a patient treated with radiotherapy plus ipilimumab. These TCRs come from a human donor with non-small cell lung cancer who had stable disease on radiotherapy plus ipilimumab. The CDR3 runs from the conserved cysteine through the conserved F or W. The D gene is left open where the match is weak. Expanded clones get a size class; other rows say once, few or many, or leave the size out.

j_gene	d_gene	abundance	v_gene	CDR3aa	CDR3nt
TRBJ2-1	NA	NA	TRBV7-2	CASSVLDRWGNEQFF	TGTGCCAGCAGCGTACTGGACAGATGGGGCAATGAGCAGTTCTTC
TRBJ2-7	NA	NA	TRBV19	CASSRQPNYEQYF	TGTGCCAGTAGTAGACAGCCCAACTACGAGCAGTACTTC
TRBJ1-1	NA	NA	TRBV7-9	CASSLFNLMRGRDTEAFF	TGTGCCAGCAGCTTATTTAATTTGATGCGGGGCCGGGACACTGAAGCTTTCTTT
TRBJ2-5	NA	NA	TRBV5-1	CASSPSVGPQETQYF	TGCGCCAGCAGCCCCAGTGTGGGGCCCCAAGAGACCCAGTACTTC
TRBJ2-3	TRBD2	NA	TRBV6-4	CASSEAGGRADTQYF	TGTGCCAGCAGTGAAGCGGGGGGCAGGGCAGATACGCAGTATTTT
TRBJ2-7	NA	NA	TRBV4-3	CASSQELSYEQYF	TGCGCCAGCAGCCAAGAGCTCTCCTACGAGCAGTACTTC
TRBJ2-5	NA	once	TRBV28	CASRGGEETQYF	TGTGCCAGCCGGGGAGGTGAGGAGACCCAGTACTTC
TRBJ2-3	TRBD1	NA	TRBV5-1	CASSKPGQAFTDTQYF	TGCGCCAGCAGCAAACCGGGACAGGCCTTCACAGATACGCAGTATTTT
TRBJ1-1	TRBD1	NA	TRBV15	CATSRDSSGQDEAFF	TGTGCCACCAGCAGAGACTCTTCCGGACAGGATGAAGCTTTCTTT
TRBJ1-1	NA	NA	TRBV6-5	CASSYATGRHTEAFF	TGTGCCAGCAGTTACGCTACAGGGCGACACACTGAAGCTTTCTTT
TRBJ2-1	NA	NA	TRBV9	CASSVAPFQGYSYNEQFF	TGTGCCAGCAGCGTAGCTCCGTTTCAGGGGTACTCCTACAATGAGCAGTTCTTC
TRBJ1-2	TRBD1	NA	TRBV7-2	CASSLLGTGGSFGYTF	TGTGCCAGCAGCTTATTGGGGACAGGGGGATCTTTCGGCTACACCTTC
TRBJ1-2	NA	once	TRBV5-4	CASGSPIPGKTYGYTF	TGTGCCAGCGGCAGCCCCATACCAGGAAAGACCTATGGCTACACCTTC
TRBJ1-1	NA	NA	TRBV5-5	CASSSVTTTEAFF	TGTGCCAGCAGCTCCGTAACTACCACTGAAGCTTTCTTT
TRBJ2-5	NA	NA	TRBV15	CATMEPTTGRETQYF	TGTGCCACCATGGAACCGACGACCGGCAGGGAGACCCAGTACTTC
TRBJ1-2	NA	NA	TRBV5-1	CASSLVGTANYGYTF	TGCGCCAGCAGCTTGGTGGGCACTGCTAACTATGGCTACACCTTC
TRBJ2-2	TRBD2	NA	TRBV10-1	CASSGTSGTGELFF	TGCGCCAGCAGTGGGACTAGCGGTACCGGGGAGCTGTTTTTT
TRBJ1-1	NA	NA	TRBV28	CASSGPDTEAFF	TGTGCCAGCAGTGGACCCGACACTGAAGCTTTCTTT
TRBJ1-2	NA	NA	TRBV25-1	CASRDSGNYGYTF	TGTGCCAGCAGAGACAGCGGCAACTATGGCTACACCTTC
TRBJ2-1	TRBD1	NA	TRBV7-6	CASSLDDRGRKQFF	TGTGCCAGCAGCTTAGACGACAGGGGTAGGAAGCAGTTCTTC
TRBJ1-2	TRBD1	once	TRBV5-1	CASSVGTGDGYGYTF	TGCGCCAGCAGCGTCGGGACAGGGGATGGGTATGGCTACACCTTC
TRBJ2-3	NA	NA	TRBV5-1	CASRGGSYTDTQYF	TGCGCCAGCCGCGGGGGCAGCTACACAGATACGCAGTATTTT
TRBJ1-1	TRBD1	NA	TRBV10-3	CAIGETGDNTEAFF	TGTGCCATCGGGGAGACAGGGGATAACACTGAAGCTTTCTTT
TRBJ1-1	NA	few	TRBV4-1	CASSLPAISTAFF	TGCGCCAGCAGCCTCCCGGCAATCTCGACGGCTTTCTTT
TRBJ1-2	NA	NA	TRBV2	CASSGVGNYGYTF	TGTGCCAGCAGTGGAGTCGGGAACTATGGCTACACCTTC
TRBJ1-2	NA	NA	TRBV4-2	CASSQDWMDRLRGYTF	TGTGCCAGCAGCCAAGATTGGATGGACAGACTGAGGGGCTACACCTTC
TRBJ1-2	NA	NA	TRBV5-1	CASSFDLGDGYTF	TGCGCCAGCAGCTTCGACCTAGGGGATGGCTACACCTTC
TRBJ1-3	NA	NA	TRBV11-3	CASSLVICNGNTIYF	TGTGCCAGCAGCTTAGTCATATGCAATGGAAACACCATATATTTT
TRBJ2-1	NA	once	TRBV5-1	CASSRQGGGNEQFF	TGCGCCAGCAGTAGACAGGGAGGCGGGAATGAGCAGTTCTTC
TRBJ2-5	NA	NA	TRBV2	CASVGAETQYF	TGTGCCAGCGTCGGGGCCGAGACCCAGTACTTC
TRBJ2-7	NA	NA	TRBV7-2	CASSLGEQYF	TGTGCCAGCAGCTTAGGAGAGCAGTACTTC
TRBJ2-7	NA	once	TRBV19	CASSTDPGTYEQYF	TGTGCCAGTAGCACCGACCCGGGGACCTACGAGCAGTACTTC
TRBJ1-5	TRBD1	NA	TRBV28	CASSSRRGRGGFLSQPQHF	TGTGCCAGCAGTTCGAGAAGGGGGCGCGGGGGTTTTTTAAGTCAGCCCCAGCATTTT
TRBJ1-1	NA	once	TRBV6-1	CASTSRVGNTEAFF	TGTGCCAGCACCTCCAGGGTCGGGAACACTGAAGCTTTCTTT
TRBJ1-5	NA	NA	TRBV29-1	CSVVVNNQPQHF	TGCAGCGTTGTGGTGAACAATCAGCCCCAGCATTTT
TRBJ2-7	NA	NA	TRBV7-2	CASTKGGGRYEQYF	TGTGCCAGCACCAAAGGGGGGGGCCGCTACGAGCAGTACTTC
TRBJ2-5	TRBD1	NA	TRBV7-2	CASSLGNRGLLVQETQYF	TGTGCCAGCAGCTTAGGTAACAGGGGGCTTCTCGTGCAAGAGACCCAGTACTTC
TRBJ1-1	NA	NA	TRBV6-6	CASSSPTLAVSEAFF	TGTGCCAGCAGCTCTCCTACCTTGGCCGTCTCTGAAGCTTTCTTT
TRBJ1-2	NA	NA	TRBV4-2	CASSQEKYGYTF	TGTGCCAGCAGCCAAGAGAAGTACGGCTACACCTTC
TRBJ2-3	NA	few	TRBV7-9	CASSLGPYTTDTQYF	TGTGCCAGCAGCTTAGGTCCCTACACCACAGATACGCAGTATTTT
TRBJ2-1	TRBD2	NA	TRBV9	CASSVGVTSVLNEQFF	TGTGCCAGCAGCGTAGGCGTGACTAGCGTGCTCAATGAGCAGTTCTTC
TRBJ1-2	TRBD1	NA	TRBV28	CASRRTGSGLGYTF	TGTGCCAGCAGGAGGACAGGGTCTGGTCTTGGCTACACCTTC
TRBJ1-4	NA	NA	TRBV5-4	CASSLEGLLNEKLFF	TGTGCCAGCAGCTTGGAGGGACTGCTGAATGAAAAACTGTTTTTT
TRBJ1-4	NA	NA	TRBV7-9	CASSNQGGDEKLFF	TGTGCCAGCAGCAATCAGGGTGGTGATGAAAAACTGTTTTTT
TRBJ2-3	NA	NA	TRBV7-8	CASSARDRTDTQYF	TGTGCCAGCAGCGCGAGGGACCGCACAGATACGCAGTATTTT
TRBJ1-2	NA	NA	TRBV4-1	CASSPGSGGGWLGYTF	TGCGCCAGCAGCCCCGGATCTGGGGGGGGATGGCTCGGCTACACCTTC